Listed below are T cell receptor beta chains from one sample, sequenced in a study of CD8 T cells in Susac syndrome. TCRdb itself ran the immunoSEQ multiplex PCR reads through MiXCR, one entry per CDR3 protein. The repertoire consists of about 130,000 distinct CDR3 sequences, with over 85% occurring once and the leading ten covering around 0.21%. Sequencing was done on a sample of CD8+ T cells from PBMCs. The receptors derive from a human donor with Susac syndrome. Each CDR3 is given with its conserved first and last residue. D genes are given only for firm matches. Size values are once, few and many counts, or a class for expanded clones, and some rows have none.

clone_size	d_call	j_call	v_call	cdr3_nt	cdr3_aa
-	-	TRBJ2-2	TRBV28	TGTGCCAGCAGTTGGACACCCCGCACCGGGGAGCTGTTTTTT	CASSWTPRTGELFF
-	TRBD1	TRBJ1-2	TRBV5-4	TGTGCCAGCAGCTTGTTCCTGGGCACAGGGGGTTACAACACCTTC	CASSLFLGTGGYNTF
few	TRBD1	TRBJ2-2	TRBV6-4	TGTGCCAGCAGCACCGGGACAGGGGGCACCGGGGAGCTGTTTTTT	CASSTGTGGTGELFF
-	-	TRBJ2-1	TRBV4-3	TGCGCCAGCAGCCAAGATACCGGGACAAAACACAATGAGCAGTTCTTC	CASSQDTGTKHNEQFF
-	TRBD2	TRBJ2-1	TRBV6-6	TGTGCCAGCAGTCGACTAGCGGAGACCGATGAGCAGTTCTTC	CASSRLAETDEQFF
-	TRBD2	TRBJ2-1	TRBV30	TGTGCCTGGGAGGTCCTAGCGGGAGGATACAATGAGCAGTTCTTC	CAWEVLAGGYNEQFF
-	-	TRBJ1-2	TRBV20-1	TGCAGGCATAGCCTGACTAACTATGGCTACACCTTC	CRHSLTNYGYTF
-	-	TRBJ1-5	TRBV7-9	TGTGCCAGCAGCTTATGGCTTGGTCAGCCCCAGCATTTT	CASSLWLGQPQHF
-	-	TRBJ2-1	TRBV11-2	TGTGCCAGCAGCTTAGGCCGGGACGGTATGTTCTTC	CASSLGRDGMFF
-	-	TRBJ1-2	TRBV6-5	TGTGCCAGCAGCGTTAGAGGCCCCTATGGCTACACCTTC	CASSVRGPYGYTF
-	TRBD2	TRBJ2-7	TRBV7-8	TGTGCCAGCAGCTTAGGTACTAGCGGGCTCTACGAGCAGTACTTC	CASSLGTSGLYEQYF
-	-	TRBJ2-4	TRBV20-1	TGCAGTGCACACACCCCGGACGGGGTAACCAAAAACATTCAGTACTTC	CSAHTPDGVTKNIQYF
-	-	TRBJ1-1	TRBV12-3/TRBV12-4	TGTGCCAGCAGAAACGGGAACACTGAAGCTTTCTTT	CASRNGNTEAFF
-	TRBD2	TRBJ2-3	TRBV3-1	TGTGCCAGCAGCCAAGTTCGGTCTAGCGGCAGCACAGATACGCAGTATTTT	CASSQVRSSGSTDTQYF
-	TRBD1	TRBJ2-2	TRBV5-4	TGTGCCAGCAGCTTCGGGACAGGGAACACCGGGGAGCTGTTTTTT	CASSFGTGNTGELFF
-	-	TRBJ1-6	TRBV19	TGTGCCAGTAGTATAGTTGGCATCGGGCGATCACCCCTCCACTTT	CASSIVGIGRSPLHF
-	-	TRBJ1-6	TRBV29-1	TGCAGCGATCAAAAGGCGGGGACGGGGAATTCACCCCTCCACTTT	CSDQKAGTGNSPLHF
-	-	TRBJ2-2	TRBV6-4	TGTGCCAGCAGTGACTCGACTGATCCGAGCACCGGGGAGCTGTTTTTT	CASSDSTDPSTGELFF
-	-	TRBJ2-6	TRBV9	TGTGCCAGCAGCGTCAGCTCTGGGGCCAACGTCCTGACTTTC	CASSVSSGANVLTF
-	-	TRBJ2-7	TRBV4-1	TGCGCCAGCAGCTGGGGTCCCGGCGACGAGCAGTACTTC	CASSWGPGDEQYF
-	-	TRBJ1-4	TRBV10-2	-	CATPESQGIELKNCFF
-	-	TRBJ2-3	TRBV20-1	TGCAGTGCTAGGGATGGGGGGCAGACGCAGTATTTT	CSARDGGQTQYF
-	-	TRBJ2-1	TRBV25-1	TGTGCCAGCGCGGAAGGGGGGGTAAATGAGCAGTTCTTC	CASAEGGVNEQFF
-	TRBD1	TRBJ2-1	TRBV14	TGTGCCAGCAGCCGCCCCGGACAGGGGGCCCATGAGCAGTTCTTC	CASSRPGQGAHEQFF
-	TRBD2	TRBJ2-7	TRBV29-1	TGCAGCGTTCAGGGACTAGCGGGGGGATACGAGCAGTACTTC	CSVQGLAGGYEQYF